This note documents a single T cell receptor (beta chain) sequence. The sample belongs to a study of glioma-infiltrating T cells after dendritic cell vaccination. About the research overall: Samples are from glioblastoma patients in Phase I and II dendritic cell vaccine trials.

Indicated time point: after dendritic cell vaccination, including at tumor progression/relapse. Amplification used 60 V beta primers and 13 J beta primers. Only in-frame clones appear in the TCRdb table, and some are missing; sequencing was by immunoSEQ multiplex PCR. The sample holds tens of thousands of clones, over 65% seen once. The origin of this receptor is a human donor with glioblastoma. The material sequenced was blood, taken after dendritic cell vaccination.

The CDR3 here is CASTYDRAGDTQYF. The CDR3, as DNA: TGCGCCAGCACCTATGACAGGGCCGGAGATACGCAGTATTTT. V gene TRBV5-1 combines with J gene TRBJ2-3, with 7 bases that match TRBD1. This CDR3 is 14 amino acids long. The germline V gene encodes CDR1 SGHRS and CDR2 YFSETQ. The V and J ends lost 6 bases and 5 bases, in that order; junction bases with no gene match: 9. Combining the CDR3 with reference TRBV5-1 and TRBJ2-3 gives the whole variable domain KAGVTQTPRYLIKTRGQQVTLSCSPISGHRSVSWYQQTPGQGLQFLFEYFSETQRNKGNFPGRFSGRQFSNSRSEMNVSTLELGDSALYLCASTYDRAGDTQYFGPGTRLTVL.